Listed here are 11 T cell receptor beta chains from one sample, sequenced in a study of T cells in Graves' hyperthyroidism and ophthalmopathy (dated by TCRdb to between 2018 and 2021). Receptors were amplified or captured by multiplex PCR. Sequencing relied on an Illumina HiSeq 2000. The TCR beta CDR3 regions were amplified from the RNA transcripts. A first-round RT-PCR of the TCR CDR3 used the HTBI primer set with the Qiagen OneStep RT-PCR kit. Using fastp at Q25 and MiXCR, TCRdb reprocessed the public reads and kept productive beta chains. Merged by CDR3 protein, the rows form single entries marked with the most common genes and DNA. A total of under 400,000 distinct CDR3 sequences appear in this sample, approximately 17% of them only once. Jointly, the top ten make up around 33% of the sample. Sequenced input: blood. Receptors originate from a man aged 30-40 years with Graves' hyperthyroidism.

This clonotype was seen many times. The rearrangement uses TRBV30 and TRBJ1-2, with a possible D match to TRBD1 (6 bases). V was pared by 5 bases and J by 2 bases, with 9 bases between. CDR1 GTSNPN and CDR2 SVGIG come from the germline V gene (reference sequence). The CDR3 loop spans 12 amino acids. CDR3: CAWVTGNYGYTF. The CDR3 DNA follows: TGTGCCTGGGTGACAGGAAACTATGGCTACACCTTC. Together with reference TRBV30 and TRBJ1-2, the CDR3 gives the full variable domain: SQTIHQWPATLVQPVGSPLSLECTVEGTSNPNLYWYRQAAGRGLQLLFYSVGIGQISSEVPQNLSASRPQDRQFILSSKKLLLSDSGFYLCAWVTGNYGYTFGSGTRLTVV.

The sample holds many counts of this clonotype. The rearrangement links TRBV7-9 to TRBJ1-1; maybe TRBD1 (6 bases). Germline V lookup: CDR1 SEHNR, CDR2 FQNEAQ (reference sequence). V was pared by 6 bases and J by 4 bases, with 15 bases between. The CDR3 totals 14 residues. The chain's CDR3 is CASRDSRVATEAFF. In nucleotides, the CDR3 is TGTGCCAGCAGGGACAGTCGGGTAGCCACTGAAGCTTTCTTT. The variable domain in full, completed from reference TRBV7-9 and TRBJ1-1, reads DTGVSQNPRHKITKRGQNVTFRCDPISEHNRLYWYRQTLGQGPEFLTYFQNEAQLEKSRLLSDRFSAERPKGSFSTLEIQRTEQGDSAMYLCASRDSRVATEAFFGQGTRLTVV.

This clonotype came up a few times. The V call is TRBV9, the J call TRBJ1-1; no reliable D call. CDR1 is SGDLS, CDR2 YYNGEE, per germline. Trimming took 0 bases from V and 7 from J, leaving 10 bases between them. The CDR3 contains 13 residues. For the CDR3, the DNA is TGTGCCAGCAGCGTAGATGAGCAACTTGAAGCTTTCTTT. Protein sequence: CASSVDEQLEAFF.

V gene TRBV5-6 combines with J gene TRBJ2-7; 7 bases align to TRBD2. The germline V gene has CDR1 SGHDT and CDR2 YYEEEE. CDR3 length: 16 amino acids. The V and J ends lost 0 bases and 2 bases, in that order; junction bases with no gene match: 8. DNA of the CDR3: TGTGCCAGCAGCTTGGCCGTTGGCGGGGGAGCCTACGAGCAGTACTTC. It is translated as CASSLAVGGGAYEQYF.

Turning to this clonotype: It may be a read error: a sequence one base away is much more abundant. The rearrangement links TRBV11-1 to TRBJ1-2, with no clear D. V lost 5 bases and J 1 base, leaving 8 bases between the germline ends. The CDR3 spans 13 residues. The germline V gene encodes CDR1 SGHAT and CDR2 FQDESV (reference sequence). DNA for the CDR3: TGTGCCAGCAGCCGAGGGATTAACTATGGCTACACCTTC. Encoded protein: CASSRGINYGYTF.

The genes are TRBV7-6 and TRBJ2-5; possibly TRBD1 or TRBD2 for D (5 bases each). This CDR3 has 15 amino acids. V lost 6 bases and J lost 7, with 21 bases in between. The germline CDR1 and CDR2 sequences are SGHVS and FNYEAQ. The CDR3 loop reads CASSPTWDEGGTQYF. CDR3 bases: TGTGCCAGCAGTCCTACTTGGGACGAGGGTGGGACCCAGTACTTC.

At least ten counts were recorded for this clonotype. The chain links TRBV7-8 to TRBJ2-2, with D uncertain. V was shortened by 10 bases and J by 0 bases, with 18 bases between the two germline ends. The CDR3 sequence is 16 residues long. CDR1 is SGHVS and CDR2 is FQNEAQ in the germline V gene. CDR3 in DNA: TGTGCCACCAAGGAGAGGCGGCAACCGAACACCGGGGAGCTGTTTTTT. The encoded protein is CATKERRQPNTGELFF. Using reference TRBV7-8 and TRBJ2-2 for the parts outside the CDR3, the full variable domain is GAGVSQSPRYKVAKRGQDVALRCDPISGHVSLFWYQQALGQGPEFLTYFQNEAQLDKSGLPSDRFFAERPEGSVSTLKIQRTQQEDSAVYLCATKERRQPNTGELFFGEGSRLTVL.

This clonotype was recorded many times. V is TRBV3-1 and J is TRBJ1-1; D ambiguous. V was pared by 0 bases and J by 3 bases, with 11 bases between. CDR1 LGHDT and CDR2 YNNKEL come from the germline V gene (reference sequence). The CDR3 consists of 15 residues. CDR3 sequence: CASSQDRVLDTEAFF. CDR3 bases: TGTGCCAGCAGCCAAGATAGGGTTCTGGACACTGAAGCTTTCTTT.

This clonotype came up many times. The chain carries TRBV6-1 and TRBJ1-1; D call uncertain. The CDR3 length is 11 residues. V dropped 10 bases and J dropped 6 bases, with 12 bases sitting between them. Germline assignment: CDR1 MNHNS and CDR2 SASEGT. CDR3 bases: TGTGCCACCCATGACGGATCTGAAGCTTTCTTT. This gives the protein CATHDGSEAFF.

The chain joins TRBV7-2 to TRBJ2-2; D is perhaps TRBD2 (5 bases). Germline V CDR1 and CDR2: SGHTA, FQGNSA. V lost 4 bases and J 1 base, leaving 25 bases between the germline ends. The CDR3 runs to 20 residues. CDR3 loop: CASSSLGVAGVEGNTGELFF. The CDR3 region has the DNA TGTGCCAGCAGCTCCCTAGGCGTCGCCGGGGTTGAAGGGAACACCGGGGAGCTGTTTTTT.

The chain employs TRBV29-1 and TRBJ2-1; 13 nucleotides agree with TRBD2. The CDR3 is 14 amino acids. With 6 bases clipped from V and 4 bases from J, the junction kept 3 bases outside the gene matches. Per the germline V gene, CDR1 is SQVTM and CDR2 is ANQGSEA. CDR3 bases: TGCAGCGTACAGGGACTAGCGGGGTACAATGAGCAGTTCTTC. Its translation: CSVQGLAGYNEQFF.